A selection of T cell receptor beta chains follows, all from one sample in a study of T cell responses to AZD1222 COVID-19 vaccine. Data came from immunoSEQ multiplex PCR; TCRdb stores just in-frame clones and leaves some out. Altogether 120,000 to 150,000 clones are present, 80% to 90% being singletons, with the ten largest covering about 5%. The sequenced sample was peripheral blood, obtained on day 0 of AZD1222 vaccination. The receptors were gathered from an adult in good health. Each CDR3 is given with its conserved first and last residue. A D gene is named only where the DNA matches it firmly. Not all rows give a size; the values are once, few, many and, for expanded clones, a class.

>TRBJ1-1|NA|TRBV18|once
TGTGCCAGCTCCCCCGGCCAGGGGTGGAACACTGAAGCTTTCTTT
CASSPGQGWNTEAFF
>TRBJ2-7|NA|TRBV28|NA
TGTGCCAGCAGTCTCGGCTACGAGCAGTACTTC
CASSLGYEQYF
>TRBJ2-1|TRBD2|TRBV6-2/TRBV6-3|NA
TGTGCCAGCAGTTACTCGCTTCGGGAGGGCTACAATGAGCAGTTCTTC
CASSYSLREGYNEQFF
>TRBJ2-3|NA|TRBV5-6|once
TGTGCCAGCAGCTTGGACGGTCGCGGGAATACGCAGTATTTT
CASSLDGRGNTQYF
>TRBJ2-2|TRBD1|TRBV9|once
TGTGCCAGCAGCGCGGGACAGCAAGCCACCGGGGAGCTGTTTTTT
CASSAGQQATGELFF
>TRBJ1-1|TRBD1|TRBV28|NA
TGTGCCAGCAATGGACAGGGCTACACTGAAGCTTTCTTT
CASNGQGYTEAFF
>TRBJ2-3|TRBD1|TRBV2|few
TGTGCCAGCAGGCTAGACAGGGCCCAACGCACAGATACGCAGTATTTT
CASRLDRAQRTDTQYF
>TRBJ2-3|NA|TRBV4-1|once
TGCGCCAGCAGCACAGGCCCGGGACTGGGGGCGGATACGCAGTATTTT
CASSTGPGLGADTQYF
>TRBJ1-2|TRBD1|TRBV7-9|NA
TGTGCCAGCAGCCTGGTAGAGGGGGCGCGAGGCTACACCTTC
CASSLVEGARGYTF
>TRBJ2-5|NA|TRBV11-2|once
TGTGCCAGCAACCCCCGACAGAACCAAGAGACCCAGTACTTC
CASNPRQNQETQYF
>TRBJ2-7|TRBD1|TRBV5-1|few
TGCGCCAGCAGCCCTGGGACAGGGGGCCAGCAGTACTTC
CASSPGTGGQQYF
>TRBJ2-6|NA|TRBV5-1|NA
TGCGCCAGCAGCCCCAGTCTCTCTGGGGCCAACGTCCTGACTTTC
CASSPSLSGANVLTF
>TRBJ2-1|NA|TRBV2|NA
TGTGCCAGCGGCCAAGGACACCTGAGCTCCTACAATGAGCAGTTCTTC
CASGQGHLSSYNEQFF
>TRBJ1-1|NA|TRBV19|NA
TGTGCCAGTAGTAAGGTGAACACTGAAGCTTTCTTT
CASSKVNTEAFF
>TRBJ1-4|NA|TRBV14|NA
TGTGCCAGGATCTTCAGGGTCAAGGGCTCTAATGAAAAACTGTTTTTT
CARIFRVKGSNEKLFF
>TRBJ2-2|NA|TRBV7-6|NA
TGTGCCAGCAGCCCCGGGGACCACTACACCGGGGAGCTGTTTTTT
CASSPGDHYTGELFF
>TRBJ2-3|NA|TRBV2|NA
TGTGCCAGCAGTGTGGCAGGGTTAACCACAGATACGCAGTATTTT
CASSVAGLTTDTQYF
>TRBJ2-3|NA|TRBV6-6|NA
TGTGCCAGCAGCCCCCGTAGAAGCGACACAGATACGCAGTATTTT
CASSPRRSDTDTQYF
>TRBJ1-2|TRBD1|TRBV24-1|NA
TGTGCCACCAGTGATTTCACAGGGGCTGGCTACACCTTC
CATSDFTGAGYTF
>TRBJ1-6|NA|TRBV6-5|NA
TGTGCCAGCAGTTATGGTAACTCACCCCTCCACTTT
CASSYGNSPLHF
>TRBJ2-5|NA|TRBV28|NA
TGTGCCAGCTATTATACGCAGGAGACCCAGTACTTC
CASYYTQETQYF
>TRBJ1-5|NA|TRBV7-9|NA
TGTGCCAGCGAAGGGAACAATCAGCCCCAGCATTTT
CASEGNNQPQHF
>TRBJ2-1|TRBD2|TRBV9|NA
TGTGCCAGCAGCGTAGAAGCGGGAGGGCCTAGGATTCAGTTCTTC
CASSVEAGGPRIQFF
>TRBJ2-1|NA|TRBV7-9|NA
TGTGCCAGCAGCTCCTGGGAGGGGGTAGGTGAGCAGTTCTTC
CASSSWEGVGEQFF